The source of this TCR beta chain is a study of T cell repertoires in cytomegalovirus infection. MiXCR, run by TCRdb on the reads, gives a single entry per CDR3 protein. The table has approximately 320,000 distinct CDR3 sequences, around a tenth seen once. This clonotype came up many times. Germline assignment: CDR1 ENHRY and CDR2 SYGVKD. V was cut by 2 bases and J by 5 bases, with 18 bases left in between. There are 16 residues in the CDR3. This receptor was obtained from a human donor in good health (CMV status not recorded). Some clones in this sample may be carry-over from other donors' samples. Sequenced material: PBMCs. J is TRBJ1-2 and V is TRBV10-3, with D hard to call. CDR3 sequence reads: CAISEKSEEGRYGYTF. DNA of the CDR3: TGTGCCATCAGTGAGAAATCGGAGGAAGGACGGTATGGCTACACCTTC.